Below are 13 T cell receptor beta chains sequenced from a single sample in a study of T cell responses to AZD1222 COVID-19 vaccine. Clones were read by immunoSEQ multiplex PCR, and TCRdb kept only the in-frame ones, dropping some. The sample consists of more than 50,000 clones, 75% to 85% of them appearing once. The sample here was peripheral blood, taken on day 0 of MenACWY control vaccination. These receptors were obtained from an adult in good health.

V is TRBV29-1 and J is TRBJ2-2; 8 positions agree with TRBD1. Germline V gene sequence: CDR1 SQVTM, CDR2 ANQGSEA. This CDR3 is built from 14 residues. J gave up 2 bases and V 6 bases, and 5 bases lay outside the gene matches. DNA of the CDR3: TGCAGCGTCCCAGGGGGCTCCAACACCGGGGAGCTGTTTTTT. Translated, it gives CSVPGGSNTGELFF.

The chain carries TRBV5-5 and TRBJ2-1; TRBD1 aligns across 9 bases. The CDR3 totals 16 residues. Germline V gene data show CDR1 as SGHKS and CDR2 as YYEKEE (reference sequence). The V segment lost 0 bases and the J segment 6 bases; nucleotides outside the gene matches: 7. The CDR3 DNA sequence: TGTGCCAGCAGCTTGGTGGCGGACAGGGGCTTCAATGAGCAGTTCTTC. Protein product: CASSLVADRGFNEQFF.

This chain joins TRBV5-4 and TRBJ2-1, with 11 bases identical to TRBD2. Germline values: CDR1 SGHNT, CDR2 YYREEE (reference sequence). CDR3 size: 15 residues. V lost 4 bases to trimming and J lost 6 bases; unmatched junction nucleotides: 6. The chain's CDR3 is CASSSSGGATNEQFF. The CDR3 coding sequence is TGTGCCAGCAGCAGTAGCGGGGGGGCGACCAATGAGCAGTTCTTC.

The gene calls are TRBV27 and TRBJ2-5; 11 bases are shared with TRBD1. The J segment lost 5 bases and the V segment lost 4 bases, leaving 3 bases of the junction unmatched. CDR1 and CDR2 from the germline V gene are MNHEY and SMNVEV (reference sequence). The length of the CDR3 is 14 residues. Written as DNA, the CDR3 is TGTGCCAGCAGTTGGACAGGGGGCAGGGAGACCCAGTACTTC. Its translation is CASSWTGGRETQYF.

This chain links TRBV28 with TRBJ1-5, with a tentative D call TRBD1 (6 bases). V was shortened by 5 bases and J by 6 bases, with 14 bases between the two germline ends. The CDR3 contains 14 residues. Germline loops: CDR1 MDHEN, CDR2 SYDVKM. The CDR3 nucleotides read TGTGCCAGCAGTGTCTACAGGGTCGGTCAGCCCCAGCATTTT. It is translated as CASSVYRVGQPQHF.

As DNA, the CDR3 is TGTGCCAGCAGCTTATCCAGGGGGCCGAATGAAAAACTGTTTTTT. Translated, it gives CASSLSRGPNEKLFF. The chain links TRBV11-2 to TRBJ1-4; TRBD1 aligns across 8 bases. V trimming: 2 bases; J trimming: 5 bases; junction bases outside the gene matches: 4. CDR1 is SGHAT and CDR2 is FQNNGV in the germline V gene. The CDR3 is made up of 15 amino acids.

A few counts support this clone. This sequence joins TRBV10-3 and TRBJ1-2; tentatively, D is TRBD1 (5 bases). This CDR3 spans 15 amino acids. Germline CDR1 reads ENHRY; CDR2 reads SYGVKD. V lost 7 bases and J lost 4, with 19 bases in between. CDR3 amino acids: CAITPAREGSYGYTF. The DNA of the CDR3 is TGTGCCATCACTCCGGCCAGGGAAGGAAGCTATGGCTACACCTTC.

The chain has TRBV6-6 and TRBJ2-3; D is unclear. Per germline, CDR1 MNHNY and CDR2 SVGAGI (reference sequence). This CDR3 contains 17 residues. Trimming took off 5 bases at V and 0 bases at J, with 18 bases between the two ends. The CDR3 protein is CASSPYLMAASTDTQYF. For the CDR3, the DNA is TGTGCCAGCAGTCCCTACCTCATGGCCGCGAGCACAGATACGCAGTATTTT.

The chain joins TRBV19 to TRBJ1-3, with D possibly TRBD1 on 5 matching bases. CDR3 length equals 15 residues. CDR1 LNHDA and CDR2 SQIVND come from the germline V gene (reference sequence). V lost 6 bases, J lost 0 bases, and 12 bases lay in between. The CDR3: CASSRGSSSGNTIYF. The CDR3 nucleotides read TGTGCCAGTAGCCGGGGGAGTAGCTCTGGAAACACCATATATTTT.

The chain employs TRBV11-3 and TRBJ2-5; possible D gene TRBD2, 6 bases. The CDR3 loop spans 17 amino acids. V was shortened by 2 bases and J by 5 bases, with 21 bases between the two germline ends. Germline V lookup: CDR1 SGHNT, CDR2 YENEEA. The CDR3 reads CASSLNGRGSGTETQYF. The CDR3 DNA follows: TGTGCCAGCAGCTTAAACGGGAGAGGATCCGGCACGGAGACCCAGTACTTC.

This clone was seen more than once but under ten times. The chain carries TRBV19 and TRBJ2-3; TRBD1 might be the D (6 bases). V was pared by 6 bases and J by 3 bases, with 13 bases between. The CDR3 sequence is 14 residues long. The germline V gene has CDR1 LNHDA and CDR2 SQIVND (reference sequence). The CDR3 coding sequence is TGTGCCAGTAGCGTTCATGGACAGACAGATACGCAGTATTTT. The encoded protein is CASSVHGQTDTQYF.

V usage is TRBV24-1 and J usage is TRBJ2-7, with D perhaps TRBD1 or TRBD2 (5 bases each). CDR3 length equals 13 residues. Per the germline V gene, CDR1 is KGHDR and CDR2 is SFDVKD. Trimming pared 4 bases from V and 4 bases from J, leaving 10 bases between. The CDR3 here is CATSEGPTYEQYF. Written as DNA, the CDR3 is TGTGCCACCAGTGAGGGACCTACTTACGAGCAGTACTTC.

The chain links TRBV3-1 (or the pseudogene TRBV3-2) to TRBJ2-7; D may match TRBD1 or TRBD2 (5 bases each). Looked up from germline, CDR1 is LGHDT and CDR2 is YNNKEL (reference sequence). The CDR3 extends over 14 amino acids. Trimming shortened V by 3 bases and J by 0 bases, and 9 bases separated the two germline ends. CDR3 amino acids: CASSHGTYSYEQYF. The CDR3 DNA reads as TGTGCCAGCAGCCACGGGACCTACTCCTACGAGCAGTACTTC.